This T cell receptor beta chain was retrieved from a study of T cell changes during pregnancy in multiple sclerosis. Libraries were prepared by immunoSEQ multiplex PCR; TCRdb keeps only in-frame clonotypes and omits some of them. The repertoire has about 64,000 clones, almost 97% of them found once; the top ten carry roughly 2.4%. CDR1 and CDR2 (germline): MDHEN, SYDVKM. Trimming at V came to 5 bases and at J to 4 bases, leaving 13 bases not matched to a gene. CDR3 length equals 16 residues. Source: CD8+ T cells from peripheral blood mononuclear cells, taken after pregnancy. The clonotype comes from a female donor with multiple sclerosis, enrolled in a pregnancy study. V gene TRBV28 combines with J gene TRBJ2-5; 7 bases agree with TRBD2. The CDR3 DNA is TGTGCCAGCAGTCCCCACCCCGGGAGGCCCCTAGAGACCCAGTACTTC. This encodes CASSPHPGRPLETQYF.